The clone carrying this T cell receptor (beta chain) appeared a few times. Its antigen is unidentified. TCRdb re-analysed the reads in MiXCR, keeping a single row per CDR3 protein. The sample includes about 340,000 distinct CDR3 sequences, 29% of them seen just once. This sample is part of a study of T cell repertoires in cytomegalovirus infection. The study, taken as a whole, reports: The study found HLA-C-restricted CMV-specific TCR beta clonotypes dominating the ex vivo response.

This CDR3 has 18 residues. Germline V lookup: CDR1 SGHTA, CDR2 FQGTGA. J lost 4 bases, V lost 6 bases, and 14 bases had no gene match. The sequence came from a human donor in good health (CMV status not recorded). Some clones in this sample may be carry-over from other donors' samples. The chain is built from TRBV7-3 and TRBJ2-6, with 8 bases aligning to TRBD2. Here the sequenced sample was cultured PBMCs, taken from culture after CMV antigen stimulation. The CDR3, as DNA: TGTGCCAGCAGGTTCCTGGCGGGAGGTCCGGGGGGGGCCAACGTCCTGACTTTC. Amino acids: CASRFLAGGPGGANVLTF.